The clone carrying this T cell receptor (beta chain) came up a few times. In the authors' workflow: Counts of nucleated cells, estimated from reference gene primer amplification, were obtained. Clones were read by immunoSEQ multiplex PCR, and TCRdb kept only the in-frame ones, dropping some. The V and J calls and clone size are taken from that table; D and trimming were inferred from the DNA. The repertoire consists of 43,000 or so clones, with roughly 87% occurring once and the leading ten covering just over 15%. V lost 1 base and J 7 bases, leaving 8 bases between the germline ends. Germline values: CDR1 SEHNR, CDR2 FQNEAQ (reference sequence). The CDR3 contains 14 residues. This sample stems from a study of blood T cell repertoires in COVID-19.

The sequenced sample was peripheral blood. This chain uses TRBV7-9 with TRBJ1-6, with a weak D call TRBD1 (5 bases). This receptor was obtained from a man aged 55 to 70 with active COVID-19. The CDR3 region is CASSLEQVNSPLHF. In DNA form, the CDR3 reads TGTGCCAGCAGCTTAGAACAGGTCAATTCACCCCTCCACTTT.